The present entry profiles one T cell receptor (beta chain) with its context. The sample comes from a study of blood T cell repertoires in COVID-19. Trimming at V came to 4 bases and at J to 4 bases, leaving 3 bases not matched to a gene. The CDR3 covers 14 residues. CDR1 is SGHAT, CDR2 FQDESV, per germline (reference sequence). Residents of about two dozen US areas, aged 18 to 89 years, made up the participants. Those designated as exposed participants met a COVID-19 case within 2 weeks before study entry. In the original analysis: Amplification of reference gene primers was used by the study to estimate nucleated cell counts. Using immunoSEQ multiplex PCR, the repertoire was profiled, and TCRdb retains in-frame clones only, with some absent. For V, J and clone size, that table is used; D and trimming come from the DNA. Of about 350,000 clones in the sample, almost 90% were seen once.

The receptor's source is a young woman who had been exposed to COVID-19. This rearrangement joins TRBV11-1 to TRBJ2-7, with TRBD1 identical over 11 bases. Sequencing input: PBMCs or T cells enriched from blood (not recorded which). The CDR3 sequence: CASSSGQGAYEQYF. In DNA form, the CDR3 reads TGTGCCAGCAGCTCCGGACAGGGGGCTTACGAGCAGTACTTC.